These 19 T cell receptor beta chains were sequenced from one sample in a study of control samples from healthy donors and cancer patients. Clones were sequenced by immunoSEQ multiplex PCR, and TCRdb holds only the in-frame ones, with some missing. The data show about 65,000 clones, roughly nine tenths seen once. Specimen: PBMCs. The receptors shown here come from a woman in her forties or fifties with colorectal cancer.

The chain is built from TRBV5-1 and TRBJ2-5, with D possibly matching TRBD2 (7 bases). V was clipped by 6 bases and J by 1 base, with 16 bases between them. CDR3 size: 15 residues. CDR1 SGHRS and CDR2 YFSETQ come from the germline V gene. The CDR3 reads CASTPTAGAQETQYF. CDR3 bases: TGCGCCAGCACTCCGACGGCGGGGGCCCAAGAGACCCAGTACTTC.

V gene TRBV6-5 combines with J gene TRBJ1-2, with 7 positions matching TRBD1. The germline gives CDR1 MNHEY, CDR2 SVGAGI. Trimming took 9 bases from V and 8 from J; bases not matched to a gene: 18. The CDR3 covers 15 residues. The chain's CDR3 is CASTIGGGGLRGYTF. In nucleotides, the CDR3 is TGTGCCAGTACCATAGGGGGCGGAGGCTTGCGGGGCTACACCTTC.

The chain has TRBV27 and TRBJ2-7; D uncertain. V lost 3 bases to trimming and J lost 2 bases, with 8 bases between them. Per the germline V gene, CDR1 is MNHEY and CDR2 is SMNVEV (reference sequence). The CDR3 has 13 residues. The CDR3 spells CASSFGPTYEQYF. The CDR3 nucleotides are TGTGCCAGCAGTTTTGGCCCGACCTACGAGCAGTACTTC.

This rearrangement joins TRBV7-8 to TRBJ2-3; 10 bases map to TRBD1. The CDR3 totals 16 residues. Germline loops: CDR1 SGHVS, CDR2 FQNEAQ. V shed 5 bases and J 5 bases; nucleotides not matched to a gene: 10. The CDR3 nucleotides are TGTGCCAGCAGCCTCCGGGACAGGGGATCAGGAGATACGCAGTATTTT. Translated, it gives CASSLRDRGSGDTQYF.

This chain connects TRBV19 to TRBJ2-3, with TRBD1 identical over 10 bases. The length of the CDR3 is 14 residues. V was clipped by 10 bases and J by 6 bases; unmatched bases: 10. CDR1 and CDR2 (germline): LNHDA, SQIVND (reference sequence). CDR3 nucleotides: TGTGCCACTCACCCACGGACAGGGGGGGATACGCAGTATTTT. Translation gives CATHPRTGGDTQYF.

This chain connects TRBV6-5 to TRBJ2-1; the match to TRBD2 covers 7 bases. CDR3 length equals 15 residues. Per germline, CDR1 MNHEY and CDR2 SVGAGI. V was clipped by 7 bases and J by 8 bases; unmatched bases: 14. The CDR3 sequence is CASMEERDHVYEQFF. The CDR3 DNA follows: TGTGCCAGCATGGAAGAGCGGGATCATGTCTATGAGCAGTTCTTC.

The V call is TRBV28, the J call TRBJ1-1, with 8 bases that match TRBD1. In germline, CDR1 is MDHEN, CDR2 SYDVKM. This CDR3 has 14 amino acids. V dropped 0 bases and J dropped 10; count of bases not matched to a gene: 7. The CDR3 sequence: CASSLWTGAGGAFF. The CDR3 nucleotides read TGTGCCAGCAGTTTATGGACAGGGGCAGGGGGAGCTTTCTTT.

The J gene is TRBJ2-1, the V gene TRBV19; no firm D call. The CDR3 extends over 13 amino acids. The V end was cut by 1 base, the J end by 5 bases, with 6 bases between. Germline CDR1 reads LNHDA; CDR2 reads SQIVND (reference sequence). CDR3 sequence reads: CASSIGANNEQFF. As DNA, the CDR3 is TGTGCCAGTAGTATAGGCGCAAACAATGAGCAGTTCTTC.

The chain recombines TRBV19 with TRBJ1-1; D gene ambiguous. V lost 5 bases and J 0 bases, leaving 7 bases between the germline ends. The CDR3 loop spans 13 amino acids. Germline CDR1 is LNHDA and CDR2 is SQIVND (reference sequence). CDR3 sequence: CASSSHLNTEAFF. As DNA, the CDR3 is TGTGCCAGTAGTTCCCACCTGAACACTGAAGCTTTCTTT. The whole variable domain, filled in from reference TRBV19 and TRBJ1-1, reads DGGITQSPKYLFRKEGQNVTLSCEQNLNHDAMYWYRQDPGQGLRLIYYSQIVNDFQKGDIAEGYSVSREKKESFPLTVTSAQKNPTAFYLCASSSHLNTEAFFGQGTRLTVV.

V and J are TRBV7-6 and TRBJ2-3; D gene uncertain. Germline V gives CDR1 SGHVS, CDR2 FNYEAQ. Trimming stripped 1 base from V and 0 bases from J, with 8 bases between. This CDR3 spans 15 amino acids. For the CDR3, the DNA is TGTGCCAGCAGCTTAGATTGGGGAAGCACAGATACGCAGTATTTT. This sequence encodes CASSLDWGSTDTQYF.

The chain has TRBV5-5 and TRBJ2-6, with TRBD1 identical over 9 bases. The germline CDR1 and CDR2 sequences are SGHKS and YYEKEE (reference sequence). Trimming at V came to 3 bases and at J to 3 bases, leaving 7 bases not matched to a gene. This CDR3 comprises 17 residues. CDR3 amino acids: CASSSQQGAGGANVLTF. The DNA for the CDR3 is TGTGCCAGCAGCTCTCAACAGGGGGCGGGTGGGGCCAACGTCCTGACTTTC.

Only one count was recorded for this clone. The CDR3 protein is CASSLSGSGANVLTF. For the CDR3, the DNA is TGTGCCAGCAGCTTGTCCGGCTCTGGGGCCAACGTCCTGACTTTC. The V call is TRBV5-4, the J call TRBJ2-6; D remains unclear. Trimming removed 1 base from V and 0 bases from J, with 5 bases in between. Germline CDR1 is SGHNT and CDR2 is YYREEE (reference sequence). The CDR3 is made up of 15 amino acids.

This chain connects TRBV7-3 to TRBJ2-5; 11 bases fit TRBD1. Trimming at V came to 2 bases and at J to 7 bases, leaving 6 bases not matched to a gene. The CDR3 has 15 residues. Germline V gene sequence: CDR1 SGHTA, CDR2 FQGTGA. The CDR3 DNA sequence: TGTGCCAGCAGCTTAGGACAGGGGGCCGGTGGGACCCAGTACTTC. It yields the protein CASSLGQGAGGTQYF.

The chain uses TRBV2 and TRBJ2-4; D gene unclear. V lost 8 bases and J lost 0, with 17 bases in between. CDR1 is SNHLY, CDR2 FYNNEI, per germline. The CDR3 is made up of 16 amino acids. As DNA, the CDR3 is TGTGCCAGCGCATACTCCCGGTCCCTAGCCAAAAACATTCAGTACTTC. It codes for CASAYSRSLAKNIQYF.

The chain uses TRBV7-9 and TRBJ2-3, with 10 positions matching TRBD2. The junction had 7 bases not matched to a gene; V was cut back by 5 bases and J by 5 bases. The CDR3 runs to 15 residues. Germline V gene lookup returns CDR1 SEHNR and CDR2 FQNEAQ (reference sequence). CDR3 coding DNA: TGTGCCAGCAGCATATTAGCGGGGGGACAAGATACGCAGTATTTT. Translating it yields CASSILAGGQDTQYF.

The chain links TRBV5-6 to TRBJ2-5; tentatively, D is TRBD1 (6 bases). Germline loops: CDR1 SGHDT, CDR2 YYEEEE. The CDR3 is made up of 16 amino acids. V lost 4 bases to trimming and J lost 2 bases, with 18 bases between them. CDR3 in amino acids: CASSPNTGSLQETQYF. The CDR3 DNA follows: TGTGCCAGCAGCCCAAACACAGGGAGCTTGCAAGAGACCCAGTACTTC.

The V and J genes are TRBV7-9 and TRBJ1-1, with D perhaps matching TRBD1 (6 bases). CDR1 SEHNR and CDR2 FQNEAQ come from the germline V gene (reference sequence). CDR3 length equals 17 residues. Trimming cost V 5 bases and J 0 bases, with 19 bases left between them. Here the CDR3 DNA reads TGTGCCAGCAGCCCCAGGGGTGTGGGTACTCTGAACACTGAAGCTTTCTTT. This gives the protein CASSPRGVGTLNTEAFF.

This chain joins TRBV3-1 (or the pseudogene TRBV3-2) and TRBJ1-1; perhaps TRBD1 as D (5 bases). The V and J ends lost 1 base and 5 bases respectively, with 11 bases between them. The CDR3 runs 14 residues. From germline, CDR1 is LGHDT and CDR2 YNNKEL (reference sequence). The CDR3 nucleotides read TGTGCCAGCAGCCAAGCAGGGTCCGGGACTGAAGCTTTCTTT. Translated: CASSQAGSGTEAFF.

The DNA of the CDR3 is TGTGCCAGCTCACCACAGGATCCCTCCTATGGCTACACCTTC. Translated: CASSPQDPSYGYTF. The rearrangement uses TRBV18 and TRBJ1-2, with D unresolved. V gave up 1 base and J gave up 4 bases, with 10 bases separating them. This CDR3 has 14 residues. Germline V gene data show CDR1 as KGHSH and CDR2 as LQKENI.